This T cell receptor beta chain came from a study of blood T cell repertoires in COVID-19. Study as a whole: The samples span acute and convalescent COVID-19 from the United States, Italy and Spain. T cells, B-cell-depleted T cells, or PBMCs provided the cDNA or gDNA that served as material.

Per the study methods: Amplification of reference gene primers was used by the study to estimate nucleated cell counts. Measured with immunoSEQ multiplex PCR; TCRdb has only the in-frame clones, and not every one. The V and J calls and clone size are taken from that table; D and trimming were inferred from the DNA. Found here are under 100,000 clones, 60% to 80% of them singletons; the top ten hold about a third. Patients of the Seattle cohort, enrolled during active infection, were followed longitudinally. This clone was detected only a few times. Germline CDR1 is SNHLY and CDR2 is FYNNEI. CDR3 length: 18 amino acids. V dropped 2 bases and J dropped 7 bases, with 21 bases sitting between them.

This receptor was taken from a man aged 55 to 69 with COVID-19, enrolled during active disease. The chain joins TRBV2 to TRBJ1-6; no definite D call. Sequences were obtained from peripheral blood. As DNA, the CDR3 is TGTGCCAGCAGTGAACTCTGGGCAGCCAAGGAAAGAAATTCACCCCTCCACTTT. It encodes CASSELWAAKERNSPLHF. Full variable domain (outside the CDR3, taken from reference TRBV2 and TRBJ1-6): EPEVTQTPSHQVTQMGQEVILRCVPISNHLYFYWYRQILGQKVEFLVSFYNNEISEKSEIFDDQFSVERPDGSNFTLKIRSTKLEDSAMYFCASSELWAAKERNSPLHFGNGTRLTVT.